The next 29 T cell receptor beta chains were all read from a single sample in a study of graft-versus-host responses after intestinal transplantation. No cognate antigen is known for these TCRs. Clones were read by immunoSEQ multiplex PCR, and TCRdb kept only the in-frame ones, dropping some. The top ten clones hold roughly 6% of a sample with approximately 90,000 clones, just over 90% of them seen once. This sample comprised unstimulated CD8+ T cells sorted from spleen or lymph node cells, obtained before intestinal transplant. The source is a human donor who received an intestinal transplant.

This chain connects TRBV19 to TRBJ2-1; 7 positions agree with TRBD2. Per germline, CDR1 LNHDA and CDR2 SQIVND (reference sequence). V gave up 5 bases and J gave up 7 bases; unmatched junction bases: 8. The CDR3 sequence is 14 residues long. CDR3 region: CASSPAGEWNEQFF. CDR3 DNA sequence: TGTGCCAGTAGTCCCGCGGGAGAGTGGAATGAGCAGTTCTTC. Complete variable domain (other parts from reference TRBV19 and TRBJ2-1): DGGITQSPKYLFRKEGQNVTLSCEQNLNHDAMYWYRQDPGQGLRLIYYSQIVNDFQKGDIAEGYSVSREKKESFPLTVTSAQKNPTAFYLCASSPAGEWNEQFFGPGTRLTVL.

The chain couples TRBV27 to TRBJ1-1, with D unresolved. Germline V gene lookup returns CDR1 MNHEY and CDR2 SMNVEV (reference sequence). Trimming shortened V by 2 bases and J by 0 bases, and 10 bases separated the two germline ends. The CDR3 consists of 15 residues. The CDR3 DNA sequence: TGTGCCAGCAGTTTAGTCAGCGGGATGAACACTGAAGCTTTCTTT. Amino acid sequence: CASSLVSGMNTEAFF.

As regards this clone: This sample includes further DNA sequences coding for the same CDR3. This chain links TRBV13 with TRBJ2-7; no clear D. The germline V gene encodes CDR1 PRHDT and CDR2 FYEKMQ (reference sequence). The ends were cut back, 0 bases at V and 6 bases at J, with 3 bases in the middle. The CDR3 spans 11 residues. The CDR3 DNA sequence: TGTGCCAGCAGCTTAGGCTCCGAGCAGTACTTC. As protein: CASSLGSEQYF.

The V and J genes are TRBV6-5 and TRBJ1-1; D may be TRBD1 (5 bases). This CDR3 has 12 amino acids. Germline loops: CDR1 MNHEY, CDR2 SVGAGI. Trimming pared 8 bases from V and 3 bases from J, leaving 10 bases between. CDR3 loop: CASGRGDTEAFF. The DNA of the CDR3 is TGTGCCAGCGGCCGGGGGGACACTGAAGCTTTCTTT.

The CDR3, as DNA: TGTGCCAGCAGTTATGTCGGGACAGCCTATAACTATGGCTACACCTTC. Protein: CASSYVGTAYNYGYTF. V usage is TRBV6-5 and J usage is TRBJ1-2, with 7 bases identical to TRBD1. This CDR3 region has 16 residues. V was clipped by 3 bases and J by 1 base; unmatched bases: 8. Per the germline V gene, CDR1 is MNHEY and CDR2 is SVGAGI.

This chain links TRBV5-5 with TRBJ2-5; D uncertain. Per germline, CDR1 SGHKS and CDR2 YYEKEE (reference sequence). CDR3 length: 14 amino acids. Trimming cost V 2 bases and J 3 bases, with 11 bases left between them. The CDR3 here is CASSFPGKEETQYF. The CDR3 DNA is TGTGCCAGCAGCTTCCCAGGAAAAGAAGAGACCCAGTACTTC.

V is TRBV2 and J is TRBJ1-2, with a tentative D call TRBD1 (5 bases). The germline V gene has CDR1 SNHLY and CDR2 FYNNEI. Between the trimmed V and J ends, which lost 4 bases and 6 bases, there was a span of 9 bases. This CDR3 has 12 residues. The CDR3 DNA sequence: TGTGCCAGCAGTGGGGGGGTACATGGCTACACCTTC. Translating gives CASSGGVHGYTF.

This chain's CDR3 is CASSPQGLTYEQYF. The CDR3 DNA reads as TGTGCCAGCAGTCCCCAAGGCCTAACCTACGAGCAGTACTTC. This rearrangement joins TRBV13 to TRBJ2-7, with D unclear. V was shortened by 6 bases and J by 2 bases, with 14 bases between the two germline ends. CDR1 and CDR2 from the germline V gene are PRHDT and FYEKMQ (reference sequence). The CDR3 consists of 14 residues.

This chain joins TRBV29-1 and TRBJ1-3, with no clear D. The CDR3 is 13 amino acids. Germline V gene data show CDR1 as SQVTM and CDR2 as ANQGSEA. V lost 1 base and J 0 bases, leaving 4 bases between the germline ends. The chain's CDR3 is CSVEGSSGNTIYF. The CDR3 bases are TGCAGCGTTGAAGGCAGCTCTGGAAACACCATATATTTT.

The rearrangement uses TRBV4-1 and TRBJ1-2, with D unclear. CDR1 and CDR2 from the germline V gene are MGHRA and YSYEKL. V shed 3 bases and J shed 0 bases, with 17 bases lying between them. This CDR3 has 17 amino acids. The CDR3 reads CASSHPPPGWTNYGYTF. CDR3 nucleotides: TGCGCCAGCAGCCACCCACCCCCGGGATGGACTAACTATGGCTACACCTTC.

The rearrangement links TRBV28 to TRBJ2-3, with a possible D match to TRBD1 (5 bases). V lost 4 bases to trimming and J lost 4 bases, with 12 bases between them. The germline V gene has CDR1 MDHEN and CDR2 SYDVKM. CDR3 size: 14 residues. CDR3 amino acids: CASSSNRFSDTQYF. As DNA, the CDR3 is TGTGCCAGCAGTTCTAACAGGTTTTCAGATACGCAGTATTTT.

The rearrangement uses TRBV9 and TRBJ2-1; 10 bases map to TRBD2. The CDR3 sequence is 14 residues long. Germline V gives CDR1 SGDLS, CDR2 YYNGEE. The J segment lost 6 bases and the V segment lost 4 bases, leaving 4 bases of the junction unmatched. CDR3 DNA sequence: TGTGCCAGCAGCACGGGACTAGCGCTCAATGAGCAGTTCTTC. Amino acids: CASSTGLALNEQFF.

The gene calls are TRBV4-1 and TRBJ2-5, with D perhaps matching TRBD2 (6 bases). The CDR3 length is 15 residues. The V gene's germline CDR1 is MGHRA and CDR2 YSYEKL. V was cut by 0 bases and J by 7 bases, with 15 bases left in between. CDR3 DNA: TGCGCCAGCAGCCAAGAGGACGGAGGGATGGCGACCCAGTACTTC. Translating gives CASSQEDGGMATQYF.

The chain carries TRBV28 and TRBJ2-5; the match to TRBD1 covers 9 bases. The CDR3 is made up of 16 amino acids. V lost 3 bases to trimming and J lost 5 bases; unmatched junction nucleotides: 10. CDR1 is MDHEN and CDR2 is SYDVKM in the germline V gene. The CDR3 DNA follows: TGTGCCAGCAGTTTCGCCCTGGACAGGGGCCAGGAGACCCAGTACTTC. This encodes CASSFALDRGQETQYF.

This clone was recorded once. The rearrangement links TRBV2 to TRBJ2-1; 11 bases align to TRBD2. From germline, CDR1 is SNHLY and CDR2 FYNNEI. This CDR3 spans 18 amino acids. V shed 5 bases and J 3 bases; nucleotides not matched to a gene: 12. CDR3 loop: CASSRGRLAGGLYNEQFF. CDR3 coding DNA: TGTGCCAGCAGTCGGGGTAGGCTAGCGGGAGGCCTCTACAATGAGCAGTTCTTC.

The chain joins TRBV2 to TRBJ2-1; possible D gene TRBD1, 6 bases. The CDR3 runs 14 residues. Between the trimmed V and J ends, which lost 8 bases and 5 bases, there was a span of 16 bases. Germline V CDR1 and CDR2: SNHLY, FYNNEI. The CDR3, as DNA: TGTGCCAGCCAAACGAACGGACAGAACAATGAGCAGTTCTTC. The encoded protein is CASQTNGQNNEQFF.

The chain joins TRBV5-7 to TRBJ2-3; a weak D match, TRBD2 (6 bases). TRBV5-7 is designated an ORF whose function remains uncertain. The CDR3 runs to 13 residues. V lost 4 bases to trimming and J lost 4 bases, with 10 bases between them. CDR3 DNA: TGTGCCAGCAGCCCTCGACTAGCAGATACGCAGTATTTT. It yields the protein CASSPRLADTQYF.

A remark on this clone: Compared with germline, one end of the junction differs, possibly owing to a read error. The chain couples TRBV19 to TRBJ2-1; D is ambiguous. This CDR3 contains 14 residues. Germline CDR1 LNHDA, CDR2 SQIVND (reference sequence). In DNA, the CDR3 is TGTGCCAGCAGTACCGGTTTCCTGGGCAATGAGCAGTTCTTC. Translation: CASSTGFLGNEQFF. Full variable domain (outside the CDR3, taken from reference TRBV19 and TRBJ2-1): DGGITQSPKYLFRKEGQNVTLSCEQNLNHDAMYWYRQDPGQGLRLIYYSQIVNDFQKGDIAEGYSVSREKKESFPLTVTSAQKNPTAFYLCASSTGFLGNEQFFGPGTRLTVL.

This clone came up once. J is TRBJ2-7 and V is TRBV9, with D possibly TRBD1 on 5 matching bases. V was clipped by 4 bases and J by 5 bases, with 13 bases between them. Germline V CDR1 and CDR2: SGDLS, YYNGEE. The length of the CDR3 is 13 residues. The CDR3 sequence: CASSPFSRDEQYF. The DNA for the CDR3 is TGTGCCAGCAGCCCGTTTAGCAGGGACGAGCAGTACTTC.

The chain carries TRBV15 and TRBJ2-2; a possible D gene is TRBD1 (6 bases). The CDR3 totals 13 residues. Germline CDR1 LNHNV, CDR2 YYDKDF (reference sequence). The V gene lost 8 bases and the J gene lost 3 bases, with 10 bases spanning the gap. The DNA of the CDR3 is TGTGCCACCGACGACAGGTACACCGGGGAGCTGTTTTTT. Protein product: CATDDRYTGELFF. The full variable domain, in which reference TRBV15 and TRBJ2-2 provide the parts outside the CDR3, is DAMVIQNPRYQVTQFGKPVTLSCSQTLNHNVMYWYQQKSSQAPKLLFHYYDKDFNNEADTPDNFQSRRPNTSFCFLDIRSPGLGDTAMYLCATDDRYTGELFFGEGSRLTVL.

J is TRBJ2-5 and V is TRBV6-5; D is possibly TRBD2 (7 bases). The CDR3 runs to 16 residues. Trimming took off 2 bases at V and 4 bases at J, with 17 bases between the two ends. Germline lookup yields CDR1 MNHEY and CDR2 SVGAGI. For the CDR3, the DNA is TGTGCCAGCAGTTACGAGGGGGGGCAGACTCCAGAGACCCAGTACTTC. It is translated as CASSYEGGQTPETQYF.

This chain uses TRBV5-6 with TRBJ2-1, with D perhaps TRBD2 (7 bases). Trimming stripped 7 bases from V and 1 base from J, with 9 bases between. CDR1 is SGHDT, CDR2 YYEEEE, per germline. CDR3 length: 13 amino acids. CDR3 DNA: TGTGCCAGCCGGGGGGCGTCCTACAATGAGCAGTTCTTC. Residues: CASRGASYNEQFF.

The CDR3, as DNA: TGTGCCAGCAGCTCGCCGATGGAGGACAGGGGGTTGGGCTACACCTTC. Protein sequence: CASSSPMEDRGLGYTF. The V and J genes are TRBV11-2 and TRBJ1-2, with 10 bases fitting TRBD1. The CDR3 loop spans 16 amino acids. Germline values: CDR1 SGHAT, CDR2 FQNNGV. V lost 4 bases to trimming and J lost 8 bases; unmatched junction nucleotides: 13.

The chain uses TRBV6-5 and TRBJ2-3; 8 bases match TRBD2. Trimming cost V 0 bases and J 1 base; bases outside gene matches: 3. CDR1 and CDR2 (germline): MNHEY, SVGAGI. CDR3 length: 16 amino acids. CDR3 sequence (DNA): TGTGCCAGCAGTTACTCGATTAGCGGGGGCACAGATACGCAGTATTTT. The encoded protein is CASSYSISGGTDTQYF.

The rearrangement joins TRBV7-6 to TRBJ1-6; TRBD1 might be the D (5 bases). Germline lookup yields CDR1 SGHVS and CDR2 FNYEAQ. V shed 5 bases and J shed 8 bases, with 16 bases lying between them. CDR3 length: 15 residues. The CDR3: CASSPEGTAYSPLHF. The CDR3 DNA is TGTGCCAGCAGCCCAGAGGGGACGGCCTATTCACCCCTCCACTTT.

The rearrangement links TRBV7-9 to TRBJ2-2; 10 bases map to TRBD2. Germline V lookup: CDR1 SEHNR, CDR2 FQNEAQ (reference sequence). The CDR3 totals 17 residues. V trimming: 5 bases; J trimming: 6 bases; junction bases outside the gene matches: 12. The CDR3 reads CASSPDPGLALPGELFF. The CDR3 DNA reads as TGTGCCAGCAGCCCCGATCCGGGACTAGCGCTACCCGGGGAGCTGTTTTTT.

This clone was counted only a few times. The rearrangement joins TRBV7-6 to TRBJ1-2, with D perhaps TRBD1 (5 bases). V lost 1 base, J lost 7 bases, and 10 bases lay in between. Germline loops: CDR1 SGHVS, CDR2 FNYEAQ. The CDR3 runs to 13 residues. Written as DNA, the CDR3 is TGTGCCAGCAGCTTAGGAGGGGAAGGTGGCTACACCTTC. It specifies CASSLGGEGGYTF.

V and J are TRBV13 and TRBJ2-7, with TRBD1 matching 8 bases. The CDR3 is made up of 15 amino acids. V shed 3 bases and J 3 bases; nucleotides not matched to a gene: 7. Germline CDR1 is PRHDT and CDR2 is FYEKMQ (reference sequence). The CDR3 DNA sequence: TGTGCCAGCAGCTTCCGACAGGGGATAAACTACGAGCAGTACTTC. Translation gives CASSFRQGINYEQYF.

In this sample, this clone turned up once. This sequence joins TRBV19 and TRBJ1-6; D is perhaps TRBD1 (6 bases). Germline assignment: CDR1 LNHDA and CDR2 SQIVND (reference sequence). This CDR3 is built from 16 residues. V was shortened by 5 bases and J by 0 bases, with 11 bases between the two germline ends. Here the CDR3 DNA reads TGTGCCAGTAGTGTCACAGGGAGCTCCTATAATTCACCCCTCCACTTT. Translation gives CASSVTGSSYNSPLHF.